The rows below give T cell receptor beta chains drawn from one sample of a study of blood T cell repertoires in COVID-19. Data came from immunoSEQ multiplex PCR; TCRdb stores just in-frame clones and leaves some out. The data contain more than 150,000 clones, 70% to 90% of them singletons. Sequencing was performed on peripheral blood. The source of these receptors is a man between 70 and 80 years old with active or convalescent COVID-19. The CDR3 runs from the conserved cysteine through the conserved F or W. A D gene is named only where the DNA matches it firmly. The size entry is marked missing in some rows and otherwise reads once, few, many or a size class.

V gene	D gene	clone size	J gene	CDR3 protein	CDR3 DNA
TRBV19	-	-	TRBJ1-2	CASSSARGSWGYTF	TGTGCCAGTAGTTCGGCCAGGGGTTCATGGGGCTACACCTTC
TRBV27	-	-	TRBJ1-1	CASSRGVYTEAFF	TGTGCCAGCAGTCGCGGGGTGTACACTGAAGCTTTCTTT
TRBV7-2	-	-	TRBJ2-5	CASSTRQKQETQYF	TGTGCCAGCAGCACAAGACAGAAACAAGAGACCCAGTACTTC
TRBV6-2/TRBV6-3	-	-	TRBJ1-5	CASSYDGGNQPQHF	TGTGCCAGCAGTTACGACGGGGGCAATCAGCCCCAGCATTTT
TRBV4-3	TRBD2	-	TRBJ2-3	CASSQGGTSGLDTQYF	TGCGCCAGCAGCCAGGGTGGGACTAGCGGATTAGATACGCAGTATTTT
TRBV9	TRBD2	once	TRBJ2-3	CASSVSGRAPDTQYF	TGTGCCAGCAGCGTAAGCGGGAGGGCGCCAGATACGCAGTATTTT
TRBV4-1	-	few	TRBJ1-2	CASSQELTAPNYGYTF	TGCGCCAGCAGCCAAGAATTAACAGCCCCTAACTATGGCTACACCTTC
TRBV19	-	-	TRBJ1-5	CASSIIPSAGSNQPQHF	TGTGCCAGTAGTATAATCCCTTCGGCAGGTAGCAATCAGCCCCAGCATTTT
TRBV2	TRBD1	-	TRBJ1-1	CASANRGTEAFF	TGTGCCAGCGCCAACAGGGGAACTGAAGCTTTCTTT
TRBV19	-	-	TRBJ1-2	CASSIFNGYTF	TGTGCCAGTAGTATATTCAATGGCTACACCTTC
TRBV7-2	TRBD1	-	TRBJ2-1	CASSMDRGLYNEQFF	TGTGCCAGCAGCATGGACAGGGGGCTCTACAATGAGCAGTTCTTC
TRBV18	-	-	TRBJ1-1	CASSPIGVTGTEAFF	TGTGCCAGCTCACCTATAGGAGTAACGGGGACTGAAGCTTTCTTT
TRBV7-9	TRBD2	-	TRBJ2-3	CATLAGGSTDTQYF	TGTGCCACCCTAGCGGGGGGAAGCACAGATACGCAGTATTTT
TRBV30	-	-	TRBJ1-6	CAWSPLGGALPNSPLHF	TGTGCCTGGAGTCCACTAGGGGGAGCCCTCCCCAATTCACCCCTCCACTTT
TRBV7-8	-	-	TRBJ1-1	CASTWGGSTEAFF	TGTGCCAGCACCTGGGGCGGGAGCACTGAAGCTTTCTTT